This TCR beta chain is from a study of T cell responses to AZD1222 COVID-19 vaccine listed by TCRdb under 2021. About the investigation overall: AZD1222 recipients whose second dose came at about 4 weeks and those whose second dose came at about 12 weeks were combined into one group, since spike-specific TCR depth and breadth did not differ between the two schedules. TCR sequencing was performed for about 250 trial participants, of whom about 210 were given two doses of AZD1222 and some 26 were given two doses of MenACWY control vaccine. Trial participants were enrolled into age subgroups of 18-55, 56-69 and 70-plus years, which contained about 150, 27 and 61 TCR-sequenced participants, respectively. Findings and caveats that apply to the study as a whole: After two AZD1222 doses, spike-specific TCR breadth and depth were significantly higher than at day 0 and than in MenACWY recipients. Because no samples from the day 14 peak response were available, repertoires could be characterized only after the peak T cell response. In the small 56-69-year group, the increase in depth fell short of significance, most likely because of low power. The whole spike protein was spanned by vaccine-associated CD4 TCRs, and dominant responses were seen in regions 160-218 and 743-854. Conclusions about previously exposed vaccinees were limited because only five to seven AZD1222 recipients were SARS-CoV-2 seropositive at baseline. Reportedly, close to half of the unique spike-specific TCRs recognized epitopes lying outside the regions that are mutated in the B.1.351 and B.1.1.7 variants. Participants were mostly white British, with more females than males. The authors suggested clonal diversity may have been underestimated.

Concerning this clone: This receptor's antigen is unknown. No base quality values were provided; no much bigger clone lies one nucleotide off.

The CDR3 regions of human TCRbeta chains were subjected to immunosequencing. The authors' pipeline ran thus. TCRs in the repertoires were compared against a reference library of SARS-CoV-2-specific TCRs that had been generated with the MIRA antigen-specificity platform. Breadth was defined as the fraction of unique TCRs that were SARS-CoV-2-associated. Depth was defined as the fraction of total T cells that were SARS-CoV-2-associated. Using the MIRA data, each spike-specific TCR was assigned both to the spike region to which the TCR was reactive and to a CD4 or CD8 class. Log10-transformed breadth and depth values were compared by one-way ANOVA with Sidak's multiple comparisons tests. TCRdb carries this immuneACCESS record with in-frame sequences only. Its versions omit some clonotypes, under half of them owing to an unresolved V gene in the studies checked, with the rest unexplained. For V, J and clone size, that table is used; D and trimming come from the DNA. The sample includes more than 95,000 clones, with 80% to 90% observed a single time. Together, the top ten hold more than 9% of the sample.

In light of the paper, this sample's time point label describes: baseline before first vaccination. Samples from vaccinated people were obtained from the UK trials COV001 and COV002, which included a single-blind randomized controlled phase 2/3 trial of AZD1222 (ChAdOx1 nCoV-19) in healthy adults. For TCRbeta chain sequencing, PBMC samples were collected from trial participants at day 0 and at day 28 after the second dose. This receptor was taken from an adult in good health. This material consisted of peripheral blood, taken on day 0 of AZD1222 vaccination.

The sequenced DNA is TGTGCCAGCAGTTACTCGATACAGGGAAGCTCCTACGAGCAGTACTTC. This gives the protein CASSYSIQGSSYEQYF. Rearrangement joined TRBV6-6 to TRBJ2-7; tentative D gene TRBD1, with 6 bases matching. There are 16 amino acids in the CDR3, from cysteine to phenylalanine inclusive. Only CDR3 DNA is held: 48 bases, read in frame from base 1. The germline V gene (reference sequence) gives CDR1 as MNHNY and CDR2 as SVGAGI. Trimming costs V 0 bases and J 0 bases, and their ends lie 12 bases apart.